The entry below gives a single T cell receptor beta chain sequence along with its context. This clonotype was seen only a few times. Its target antigen remains unknown. No quality values exist for individual bases; no much larger clone is one base distant. The data stem from a study of post-analysis software for immune sequencing data (dated by TCRdb to between 2014 and 2016). As for the study more broadly: Relapsing-remitting, secondary progressive and progressive-relapsing multiple sclerosis were recorded as disease courses, and subtype annotation was lacking for some patients. The patient repertoires were set against about 10 previously published healthy control repertoires from donors whose ages ranged from roughly 6 to 25 years. A subset of samples was prepared in parallel using single-end sample barcoding, then pooled and co-amplified after Illumina adapter ligation. Overall study outcomes, separate from this receptor: Direct clustering with F measure showed strong co-clustering of samples prepared in the same batch, prompting a batch-effect correction. The multiple sclerosis patient group was slightly younger than the control group. Compared with controls, multiple sclerosis patients had significantly lower normalized Chao1 diversity, a finding suggesting substantial peripheral T-cell clonal expansion. Four or five TRBV segments, including TRBV5-6, TRBV5-1 and TRBV20-1, were significantly more frequent in patients than controls.

To demonstrate the VDJtools post-analysis software, the study profiled TCR beta repertoires from the peripheral blood of about 13 young patients with multiple sclerosis. The multiple sclerosis patients were children and adolescents ranging in age from roughly 6 to 15 years. CDR1 and CDR2 were assigned from the germline V gene (reference sequence) as MNHNY and SVGAGI. Unmatched junction bases come to 16, with V trimmed by 4 bases and J by 15 bases. Its CDR3 holds 15 amino acids, cysteine through phenylalanine. Of all the DNA, just the CDR3 is kept, 45 bases in frame from base 1. Library creation used PCR. Sequenced using an Illumina HiSeq 2500. Unique molecular identifiers were incorporated into TCR beta cDNA libraries to reduce PCR and sequencing biases. Per 1 to 10 million input T cells, approximately 500,000 cDNA molecules were obtained, such that each molecule approximated one T cell. The patient libraries were prepared and sequenced using the same protocol as the earlier healthy control dataset. Within a given batch, samples were prepared together, multiplexed and sequenced on the same HiSeq lane. Under the source paper's analysis protocol: MIGEC was used to process the raw barcoded reads, and molecular identifier groups with only a single read were discarded before consensus assembly and CDR3 extraction. Clonotype tables were post-analysed with VDJtools, and diversity was normalized by down-sampling all datasets to the smallest sample size. Repertoire overlap clustering matched CDR3 amino acid but not nucleotide sequences to correct batch-related cross-sample contamination. TCRdb reworked the public reads: Q25 trimming with fastp, MiXCR clone assembly, productive beta chains retained. Each CDR3 protein gets just one entry, which takes the most common genes and DNA from the rows behind it. TCRdb, not the original authors, processed these V and J calls. Present in this sample are 500,000 to 600,000 distinct CDR3 sequences, 44% of which were seen just once. The ten largest clonotypes hold about 1.8% of the sample.

Sequenced material: blood. The TCR sequence derives from a girl aged 10-17 years with multiple sclerosis. The chain is made from TRBV6-6 and TRBJ2-1; 9 of the junction bases match TRBD2. The bases are TGTGCCAGCAGTTTCTTGACTAGCGGATCCAGAATGGCGTTCTTC. The translation is CASSFLTSGSRMAFF.